The rows below give T cell receptor beta chains drawn from one sample of a study of Graves' ophthalmopathy and Graves' hyperthyroidism. A single record per CDR3 protein comes from TCRdb applying MiXCR to the multiplex PCR reads. The sample holds over a million distinct CDR3 sequences, about two fifths seen once. Material: peripheral blood or thyroid tissue (not recorded which). The receptors come from an adult man with Graves' hyperthyroidism. CDR3s include the opening cysteine and the closing phenylalanine or tryptophan. Each record gives: CDR3 length, J gene, clone size, V gene, D gene, CDR3 protein, CDR3 DNA. The D gene is left open where the match is weak. The size of a clone is reported for some rows only, either as once, few or many, or as a class for expanded clones.

14	TRBJ1-5	.	TRBV6-6	.	CASSYVDSNQPQHF	TGTGCCAGCAGTTACGTTGATAGCAATCAGCCCCAGCATTTT
14	TRBJ2-5	many	TRBV4-3	TRBD1	CASSPNAGGYTQYF	TGCGCCAGCAGCCCCAATGCAGGGGGCTATACCCAGTACTTC
14	TRBJ2-5	few	TRBV28	.	CASSPQKGLETQYF	TGTGCCAGCAGTCCCCAAAAGGGGTTGGAGACCCAGTACTTC
11	TRBJ2-7	once	TRBV29-1	TRBD1	CSVAGGHEQYF	TGCAGCGTTGCAGGGGGCCACGAGCAGTACTTC
14	TRBJ2-5	.	TRBV15	TRBD2	CATSSGRLVETQYF	TGTGCCACCAGCAGCGGGAGGTTGGTAGAGACCCAGTACTTC
15	TRBJ2-7	.	TRBV10-2	TRBD2	CASSAGLAGVKEQYF	TGCGCCAGCAGTGCCGGACTAGCGGGAGTAAAAGAGCAGTACTTC
18	TRBJ1-5	.	TRBV6-1	TRBD1	CAVVDRGRMFDSNQPQHF	TGTGCTGTCGTTGACAGGGGGCGAATGTTTGATAGCAATCAGCCCCAGCATTTT
13	TRBJ1-5	few	TRBV24-1	.	CATSEYGYQPQHF	TGTGCCACCAGTGAGTATGGGTATCAGCCCCAGCATTTT
14	TRBJ1-1	few	TRBV12-3/TRBV12-4	.	CASSVLGGRTEAFF	TGTGCCAGCAGTGTGCTCGGGGGTAGGACTGAAGCTTTCTTT
14	TRBJ1-5	.	TRBV2	.	CASSGPGHRGAQHF	TGTGCCAGCAGCGGTCCGGGACACCGAGGGGCCCAGCATTTT
15	TRBJ1-2	many	TRBV7-2	TRBD1	CASSPGTGLAYGYTF	TGTGCCAGCAGCCCCGGGACAGGGCTCGCCTATGGCTACACCTTC
15	TRBJ2-2	.	TRBV10-2	.	CASSEPDRYTGELFF	TGCGCCAGCAGTGAGCCGGACAGATACACCGGGGAGCTGTTTTTT
15	TRBJ1-5	.	TRBV6-5	.	CASSVGVSSNQPQHF	TGTGCCAGCAGTGTGGGGGTTTCGAGCAATCAGCCCCAGCATTTT
17	TRBJ1-2	.	TRBV9	.	CASSVDPGQGNNYGYTF	TGTGCCAGCAGCGTAGATCCGGGACAAGGGAATAACTATGGCTACACCTTC
16	TRBJ1-2	.	TRBV6-1	TRBD1	CASSKERTGMVYGYTF	TGTGCCAGCAGCAAAGAGAGGACAGGGATGGTCTATGGCTACACCTTC
15	TRBJ1-2	many	TRBV7-8	.	CASSFDDVGGYGYTF	TGTGCCAGCAGCTTCGATGATGTAGGGGGTTATGGCTACACCTTC
11	TRBJ2-7	many	TRBV29-1	TRBD2	CSVRTSCEQYF	TGCAGCGTACGGACTAGTTGCGAGCAGTACTTC
14	TRBJ2-7	few	TRBV29-1	.	CSAGTLYPIYEQYF	TGCAGCGCCGGGACTCTATATCCCATATACGAGCAGTACTTC